The 11 T cell receptor beta chains presented below share a single source sample, sequenced in a study of graft-versus-host responses after intestinal transplantation. To release intraepithelial and lamina propria lymphocytes, the graft tissue was processed. Assay used: immunoSEQ multiplex PCR; TCRdb lists only in-frame clones, some missing. The sample holds under 20,000 clones; around 70% are singletons and the top ten take roughly 3%. The sample here was ileum tissue, taken 14 days after transplant. The receptors come from a human patient who received an intestinal transplant, so some T cells may come from the graft donor.

This clone was observed once. This chain links TRBV20-1 with TRBJ2-7, with a tentative D call TRBD2 (5 bases). The V and J ends lost 5 bases and 12 bases respectively, with 17 bases between them. The CDR3 has 11 residues. The germline V gene encodes CDR1 DFQATT and CDR2 SNEGSKA (reference sequence). This CDR3 is CSARSTGLLYF. The DNA for the CDR3 is TGCAGTGCTCGCTCGACGGGGTTGCTGTACTTC.

This clone was recorded a few times. V is TRBV29-1 and J is TRBJ2-2, with no clear D. Trimming pared 6 bases from V and 2 bases from J, leaving 7 bases between. The CDR3 totals 12 residues. CDR1 and CDR2 (germline): SQVTM, ANQGSEA. The CDR3 nucleotides read TGCAGCGTCTGGGGAAACACCGGGGAGCTGTTTTTT. Its protein is CSVWGNTGELFF.

CDR3 nucleotides: TGTGCCTGGAGTGCCTTAAAGGACACTGAAGCTTTCTTT. It specifies CAWSALKDTEAFF. The genes are TRBV30 and TRBJ1-1; D remains unclear. The V end was cut by 1 base, the J end by 3 bases, with 9 bases between. Germline CDR1 GTSNPN, CDR2 SVGIG (reference sequence). The CDR3 runs to 13 residues.

The chain uses TRBV19 and TRBJ1-1; D is possibly TRBD1 (5 bases). The length of the CDR3 is 14 residues. CDR1 and CDR2 (germline): LNHDA, SQIVND (reference sequence). With 5 bases removed from V and 1 base from J, the gap between germline ends came to 11 bases. The CDR3 bases are TGTGCCAGTAGTGCGGCAGGGTCGAACACTGAAGCTTTCTTT. Translating gives CASSAAGSNTEAFF.

This clone was detected only a few times. The rearrangement uses TRBV27 and TRBJ1-2; 8 positions agree with TRBD1. The CDR3 covers 15 residues. The trim removed 6 bases at V and 8 bases at J, leaving 14 bases unmatched. The germline gives CDR1 MNHEY, CDR2 SMNVEV (reference sequence). The CDR3 sequence: CASSLTGATSRGYTF. CDR3 coding DNA: TGTGCCAGCAGCTTGACAGGGGCCACCTCGAGGGGCTACACCTTC.

The chain recombines TRBV7-2 with TRBJ2-1, with TRBD1 as a possible D gene (5 bases). Germline values: CDR1 SGHTA, CDR2 FQGNSA. This CDR3 spans 16 amino acids. Trimming pared 5 bases from V and 2 bases from J, leaving 16 bases between. The CDR3 spells CASSTTARRAYNEQFF. The CDR3 coding sequence is TGTGCCAGCAGCACGACAGCTAGGCGAGCCTACAATGAGCAGTTCTTC.

The chain is built from TRBV28 and TRBJ2-1, with a tentative D call TRBD2 (6 bases). The CDR3 loop spans 18 amino acids. With 5 bases removed from V and 2 bases from J, the gap between germline ends came to 22 bases. In germline, CDR1 is MDHEN, CDR2 SYDVKM. The CDR3 region has the DNA TGTGCCAGCAGTCCACCAGATGCTAGCGATTCGGCCTACAATGAGCAGTTCTTC. This translates into CASSPPDASDSAYNEQFF. The whole variable domain, filled in from reference TRBV28 and TRBJ2-1, reads DVKVTQSSRYLVKRTGEKVFLECVQDMDHENMFWYRQDPGLGLRLIYFSYDVKMKEKGDIPEGYSVSREKKERFSLILESASTNQTSMYLCASSPPDASDSAYNEQFFGPGTRLTVL.

On this clone: One end of the junction fails to match germline, which may point to a read error. The CDR3 DNA follows: TGTGCCAGCAGTTACGGGGAGGGTAGCTATGGCCACACCTTC. Translation gives CASSYGEGSYGHTF. The chain employs TRBV6-5 and TRBJ1-2, with no clear D. Germline V gives CDR1 MNHEY, CDR2 SVGAGI. This CDR3 contains 14 residues.

This clone was seen only a few times. The CDR3 sequence is CASSIDGTALQETQYF. The CDR3 DNA is TGTGCCAGTAGTATAGATGGGACAGCCCTCCAAGAGACCCAGTACTTC. This sequence joins TRBV19 and TRBJ2-5, with 7 positions matching TRBD1. The CDR3 is made up of 16 amino acids. The germline CDR1 and CDR2 sequences are LNHDA and SQIVND (reference sequence). The V gene end was trimmed by 0 bases and the J gene end by 1 base; junction bases not matched to a gene: 5. Full variable domain (remainder filled in from reference TRBV19 and TRBJ2-5): DGGITQSPKYLFRKEGQNVTLSCEQNLNHDAMYWYRQDPGQGLRLIYYSQIVNDFQKGDIAEGYSVSREKKESFPLTVTSAQKNPTAFYLCASSIDGTALQETQYFGPGTRLLVL.

The CDR3 loop reads CASSYSGDGSYNEQFF. The CDR3 DNA reads as TGTGCCAGCAGTTACTCGGGGGACGGCTCCTACAATGAGCAGTTCTTC. The chain employs TRBV6-6 and TRBJ2-1; D may be TRBD1 or TRBD2 (5 bases each). The germline V and J ends were trimmed by 0 bases and 0 bases, with 9 bases remaining between them. This CDR3 spans 16 amino acids. CDR1 and CDR2 (germline): MNHNY, SVGAGI (reference sequence).

The table lists this clone with a count of one. This chain links TRBV19 with TRBJ1-5; TRBD1 matches at 9 bases. The CDR3 sequence is 18 residues long. V lost 3 bases, J lost 0 bases, and 9 bases stayed unmatched. Germline V gives CDR1 LNHDA, CDR2 SQIVND (reference sequence). CDR3 sequence (DNA): TGTGCCAGTAGTATCTCGGGACAGGGTAGGTTTAGCAATCAGCCCCAGCATTTT. It codes for CASSISGQGRFSNQPQHF.